Listed below are T cell receptor beta chains from one sample, sequenced in a study of tumor-infiltrating lymphocytes in primary liver carcinoma. TCRdb analysed the multiplex PCR reads with MiXCR anew, one entry per CDR3 protein. Of about 120,000 distinct CDR3 sequences in the sample, around 70% were seen once. What was sequenced was tumor-adjacent normal liver tissue. Receptors were obtained from an older woman with primary liver carcinoma and hepatitis B virus infection. Each CDR3 is given with its conserved first and last residue. The D gene is left open where the match is weak. The size of a clone is reported for some rows only, either as once, few or many, or as a class for expanded clones.

v_call: TRBV7-9
j_call: TRBJ2-7
d_call: .
clone_size: .
cdr3_nt: TGTGCCAGCAGCCCCTGGGATCAGTGGACGGACTACGATCAGTACTTC
cdr3_aa: CASSPWDQWTDYDQYF

v_call: TRBV6-1
j_call: TRBJ2-5
d_call: .
clone_size: .
cdr3_nt: TGTGCGAGCAGTGATTTTTGGAGGGCCGGTTTGGCCCACGAGACCCAGTACTTC
cdr3_aa: CASSDFWRAGLAHETQYF

v_call: TRBV5-4
j_call: TRBJ1-3
d_call: .
clone_size: .
cdr3_nt: TGTGCCATCAGCCGGAGCCCAGGGGGAAACACCATATATTTT
cdr3_aa: CAISRSPGGNTIYF

v_call: TRBV12-1
j_call: TRBJ1-1
d_call: .
clone_size: many
cdr3_nt: TGTGCCAGCAGCATTGGCCAGGGGAGGAATACTGAAGCTTTCTTT
cdr3_aa: CASSIGQGRNTEAFF

v_call: TRBV10-2
j_call: TRBJ2-3
d_call: TRBD2
clone_size: many
cdr3_nt: TGCGCCAGCAGTCGACTAGCCAGCACAGATACGCAGTATTTT
cdr3_aa: CASSRLASTDTQYF

v_call: TRBV5-1
j_call: TRBJ1-4
d_call: .
clone_size: once
cdr3_nt: TGCGCCAGCAGCACCATCGGGGGGAAGGGTGAAAAGCTGTTTTTT
cdr3_aa: CASSTIGGKGEKLFF

v_call: TRBV11-2
j_call: TRBJ2-3
d_call: .
clone_size: .
cdr3_nt: TGTACCAGCAGCTCCTTGAGGTGGGGGAGCGCAGATACGCAATATTTT
cdr3_aa: CTSSSLRWGSADTQYF

v_call: TRBV15
j_call: TRBJ2-2
d_call: TRBD2
clone_size: .
cdr3_nt: TGTGCCACCGGCAGAGTTCTCCTAGGGACTAGTGTTTCTGGCGGGGAGCTGTTTTTT
cdr3_aa: CATGRVLLGTSVSGGELFF

v_call: TRBV11-2
j_call: TRBJ2-1
d_call: .
clone_size: once
cdr3_nt: TGTGCCAGCAGCTTCCGGCGAATCACCTACAATGAGCCGTTCTTC
cdr3_aa: CASSFRRITYNEPFF

v_call: TRBV6-5
j_call: TRBJ1-6
d_call: TRBD1
clone_size: .
cdr3_nt: TGTGCCAGCAGTTACTCACAGGGGTGGAATATACCCCTCCACTTT
cdr3_aa: CASSYSQGWNIPLHF

v_call: TRBV7-9
j_call: TRBJ1-2
d_call: TRBD1
clone_size: .
cdr3_nt: TGTGCCAGCAGCTTTCTGTTCGGACAGGGACCCAGGCGGTCCGGGAGTGGTGGCTACACCTTC
cdr3_aa: CASSFLFGQGPRRSGSGGYTF

v_call: TRBV29-1
j_call: TRBJ2-7
d_call: TRBD2
clone_size: many
cdr3_nt: TGCAGCGTTGATGCGGGAGCGCCCTACGAGCAGTACTTC
cdr3_aa: CSVDAGAPYEQYF

v_call: TRBV11-2
j_call: TRBJ2-1
d_call: .
clone_size: .
cdr3_nt: TGTGCCAACCGGGTCGGAACCCAGTACAATGAGCAGTTCTTC
cdr3_aa: CANRVGTQYNEQFF

v_call: TRBV5-4
j_call: TRBJ2-5
d_call: .
clone_size: .
cdr3_nt: TGTGCCAGCAGCCATCAAGAGAGCCAGTACTTC
cdr3_aa: CASSHQESQYF

v_call: TRBV12-3/TRBV12-4
j_call: TRBJ2-7
d_call: TRBD2
clone_size: many
cdr3_nt: TGTGCCAGCAGTTGGACTAGCGGGGAATCCTACGAGCAGTACTTC
cdr3_aa: CASSWTSGESYEQYF

v_call: TRBV6-1
j_call: TRBJ1-1
d_call: TRBD1
clone_size: .
cdr3_nt: TGTGCCTGCAGTCAAGGACTGGGACAGGGGGTCACTGAAGCTTTCTTT
cdr3_aa: CACSQGLGQGVTEAFF

v_call: TRBV4-2
j_call: TRBJ2-7
d_call: .
clone_size: .
cdr3_nt: TGTACCAGCAGCCAAGATTGGCAGTCGATCTACGAGCAGTACTTC
cdr3_aa: CTSSQDWQSIYEQYF

v_call: TRBV11-2
j_call: TRBJ2-2
d_call: .
clone_size: few
cdr3_nt: TGTGCCAGCAACGCCCGACAGGGAGGGACCGGGGAGCTGTGTTTT
cdr3_aa: CASNARQGGTGELCF

v_call: TRBV4-1
j_call: TRBJ2-1
d_call: TRBD2
clone_size: .
cdr3_nt: TGCGCCGGCAGCCATAGACTAGCGGGGATCTCCTACAATGAGCAGTTCTTC
cdr3_aa: CAGSHRLAGISYNEQFF

v_call: TRBV28
j_call: TRBJ1-2
d_call: .
clone_size: few
cdr3_nt: TGTGCCAGCAGTTTCCCGGAGGCAGCCTATGGCTACACCTTC
cdr3_aa: CASSFPEAAYGYTF